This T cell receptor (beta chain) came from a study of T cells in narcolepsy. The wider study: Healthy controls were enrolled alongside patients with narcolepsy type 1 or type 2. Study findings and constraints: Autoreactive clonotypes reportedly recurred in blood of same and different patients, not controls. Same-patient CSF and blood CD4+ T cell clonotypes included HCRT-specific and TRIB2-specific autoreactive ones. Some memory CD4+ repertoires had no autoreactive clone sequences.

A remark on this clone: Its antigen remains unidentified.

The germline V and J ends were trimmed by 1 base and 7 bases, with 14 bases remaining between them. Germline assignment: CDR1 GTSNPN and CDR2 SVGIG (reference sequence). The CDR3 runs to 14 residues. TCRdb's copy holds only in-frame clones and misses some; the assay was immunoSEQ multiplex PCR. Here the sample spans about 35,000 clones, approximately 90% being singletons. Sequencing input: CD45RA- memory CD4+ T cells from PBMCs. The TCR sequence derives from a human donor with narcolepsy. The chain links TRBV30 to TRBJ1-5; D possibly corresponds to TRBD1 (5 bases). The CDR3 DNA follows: TGTGCCTGGAGTGGGTCAGGGAGTAGGCAGCCCCAGCATTTT. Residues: CAWSGSGSRQPQHF. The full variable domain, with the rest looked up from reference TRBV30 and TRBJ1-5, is SQTIHQWPATLVQPVGSPLSLECTVEGTSNPNLYWYRQAAGRGLQLLFYSVGIGQISSEVPQNLSASRPQDRQFILSSKKLLLSDSGFYLCAWSGSGSRQPQHFGDGTRLSIL.